The 32 T cell receptor beta chains in this list originate from one sample, sequenced in a study of naive and memory T cell subsets. An oligonucleotide containing a UMI was ligated to the 3' end of TCR cDNA. The SP2 primer and nested alpha and beta constant region primers amplified ligated cDNA in four rounds. TCRdb reprocessed the 5' RACE reads via MiXCR and lists one record per CDR3 protein. This sample has about 32,000 distinct CDR3 sequences, with 16% found just once. Receptors were obtained from a female donor in good health.

This clonotype was seen a few times. This chain connects TRBV7-2 to TRBJ2-3, with D unresolved. This CDR3 is 13 amino acids long. Germline V gene lookup returns CDR1 SGHTA and CDR2 FQGNSA. The V and J ends lost 5 bases and 4 bases respectively, with 10 bases between them. CDR3 bases: TGTGCCAGCAGCCCCTACATCGCAGATACGCAGTATTTT. This encodes CASSPYIADTQYF.

This clonotype was seen many times. The V call is TRBV29-1, the J call TRBJ1-1; D possibly corresponds to TRBD1 (6 bases). Trimming shortened V by 6 bases and J by 4 bases, and 12 bases separated the two germline ends. The CDR3 totals 12 residues. Germline V lookup: CDR1 SQVTM, CDR2 ANQGSEA. The CDR3 sequence: CSVGGQTTEAFF. CDR3 nucleotides: TGCAGCGTCGGAGGACAGACCACTGAAGCTTTCTTT.

The chain is built from TRBV5-1 and TRBJ2-7, with 8 bases aligning to TRBD2. J was trimmed by 4 bases and V by 4 bases; bases with no gene match: 7. From germline, CDR1 is SGHRS and CDR2 YFSETQ. The CDR3 has 14 amino acids. CDR3 bases: TGCGCCAGCAGCCCTGGACTAGCAGGGTACGAGCAGTACTTC. Translation: CASSPGLAGYEQYF.

The chain has TRBV5-1 and TRBJ1-5; no definite D call. V was pared by 0 bases and J by 1 base, with 2 bases between. The CDR3 runs to 13 residues. CDR1 is SGHRS, CDR2 YFSETQ, per germline. CDR3 sequence: CASSLDSNQPQHF. In DNA, the CDR3 is TGCGCCAGCAGCTTGGACAGCAATCAGCCCCAGCATTTT.

V gene TRBV6-1 combines with J gene TRBJ1-5, with D possibly matching TRBD1 (6 bases). From germline, CDR1 is MNHNS and CDR2 SASEGT. V was cut by 0 bases and J by 4 bases, with 10 bases left in between. The CDR3 has 15 amino acids. CDR3 in amino acids: CASSEASGTNQPQHF. In DNA, the CDR3 is TGTGCCAGCAGTGAAGCGTCCGGGACAAATCAGCCCCAGCATTTT.

The V gene is TRBV6-5, the J gene TRBJ1-5, with D hard to call. In germline, CDR1 is MNHEY, CDR2 SVGAGI. The CDR3 runs to 14 residues. V lost 5 bases to trimming and J lost 3 bases, with 11 bases between them. For the CDR3, the DNA is TGTGCCAGCAGTCGTGGACTAGACAATCAGCCCCAGCATTTT. Its protein is CASSRGLDNQPQHF.

In its sample, this clonotype was seen many times. This chain joins TRBV20-1 and TRBJ2-1, with 9 bases matching TRBD1. The germline CDR1 and CDR2 sequences are DFQATT and SNEGSKA (reference sequence). The CDR3 sequence is 16 residues long. Trimming took 0 bases from V and 9 from J; bases not matched to a gene: 12. CDR3: CSARDRSGQGKGEQFF. Written as DNA, the CDR3 is TGCAGTGCTAGAGACCGGTCGGGACAGGGTAAAGGTGAGCAGTTCTTC.

By share of the sample, this clonotype is medium-sized. The V gene is TRBV2, the J gene TRBJ2-2; 9 nucleotides align to TRBD2. The ends lost 10 bases at V and 7 bases at J; junction bases unmatched: 10. This CDR3 is built from 14 residues. Per the germline V gene, CDR1 is SNHLY and CDR2 is FYNNEI. CDR3 protein: CATTPRTSDGELFF. The CDR3 DNA follows: TGTGCCACCACCCCCCGGACTAGCGACGGGGAGCTGTTTTTT.

The chain uses TRBV5-1 and TRBJ1-1; D is uncertain. The V end was cut by 0 bases, the J end by 0 bases, with 9 bases between. This CDR3 is built from 15 residues. Germline CDR1 reads SGHRS; CDR2 reads YFSETQ. The CDR3: CASSLVGSMNTEAFF. The DNA for the CDR3 is TGCGCCAGCAGCTTGGTTGGGAGTATGAACACTGAAGCTTTCTTT.

The rearrangement uses TRBV7-3 and TRBJ2-5; D tentatively reads TRBD1 or TRBD2 (5 bases each). The germline CDR1 and CDR2 sequences are SGHTA and FQGTGA. V was pared by 0 bases and J by 4 bases, with 12 bases between. The CDR3 is 15 residues long. The CDR3 protein is CASSLTGARGETQYF. CDR3 DNA: TGTGCCAGCAGCTTAACAGGGGCGAGGGGAGAGACCCAGTACTTC.

Worth noting for this clonotype: One base away lies a much larger clone, so this may be a sequencing read error. The V call is TRBV18, the J call TRBJ2-7, with TRBD1 as a possible D gene (6 bases). Germline-derived CDR1 and CDR2 are KGHSH and LQKENI. V lost 5 bases and J lost 3, with 11 bases in between. This CDR3 region has 13 residues. The CDR3 coding sequence is TGTGCCAGCTCAGAAGGGGGTGACTACGAGCAGTACTTC. Protein: CASSEGGDYEQYF.

This clonotype is classed as medium-sized (0.01 to 0.1%). The J gene is TRBJ2-7, the V gene TRBV20-1, with no clear D. V lost 0 bases to trimming and J lost 11 bases, with 14 bases between them. This CDR3 has 12 residues. Germline V gene lookup returns CDR1 DFQATT and CDR2 SNEGSKA (reference sequence). The CDR3 protein is CSARDGPFREYF. In DNA, the CDR3 is TGCAGTGCTAGAGATGGCCCTTTTCGGGAGTACTTC.

The chain recombines TRBV6-5 with TRBJ2-7, with D maybe TRBD1 (5 bases). Germline V CDR1 and CDR2: MNHEY, SVGAGI. There are 13 residues in the CDR3. Trimming shortened V by 4 bases and J by 3 bases, and 10 bases separated the two germline ends. CDR3 loop: CASSSGNLYEQYF. CDR3 bases: TGTGCCAGCAGTTCAGGGAATCTCTACGAGCAGTACTTC.

This sequence joins TRBV5-6 and TRBJ2-7; D tentatively reads TRBD1 or TRBD2 (5 bases each). Germline CDR1 is SGHDT and CDR2 is YYEEEE. V was cut by 1 base and J by 2 bases, with 13 bases left in between. This CDR3 has 15 amino acids. This chain's CDR3 is CASSLSGASAYEQYF. For the CDR3, the DNA is TGTGCCAGCAGCTTGTCCGGGGCTAGTGCCTACGAGCAGTACTTC. The full variable domain, its missing parts supplied by reference TRBV5-6 and TRBJ2-7, is DAGVTQSPTHLIKTRGQQVTLRCSPKSGHDTVSWYQQALGQGPQFIFQYYEEEERQRGNFPDRFSGHQFPNYSSELNVNALLLGDSALYLCASSLSGASAYEQYFGPGTRLTVT.

This clonotype was counted ten times or more. The chain carries TRBV2 and TRBJ2-1; TRBD1 aligns across 7 bases. The CDR3 has 13 amino acids. V lost 4 bases to trimming and J lost 7 bases; unmatched junction nucleotides: 4. Germline V gene sequence: CDR1 SNHLY, CDR2 FYNNEI. The CDR3, as DNA: TGTGCCAGCAGTGGACAGGGCGGTAATGAGCAGTTCTTC. It codes for CASSGQGGNEQFF.

The rearrangement uses TRBV6-5 and TRBJ2-7, with a possible D match to TRBD2 (7 bases). V lost 6 bases to trimming and J lost 0 bases, with 15 bases between them. The CDR3 contains 15 residues. Germline V gene sequence: CDR1 MNHEY, CDR2 SVGAGI. The CDR3 DNA sequence: TGTGCCAGCAGGGAGAGGGGGGGCGCCTCCTACGAGCAGTACTTC. Residues: CASRERGGASYEQYF.

In this sample, this clonotype turned up many times. V usage is TRBV29-1 and J usage is TRBJ2-1; 11 positions match TRBD2. The V gene's germline CDR1 is SQVTM and CDR2 ANQGSEA. Trimming took 6 bases from V and 9 from J; bases not matched to a gene: 10. This CDR3 contains 14 residues. CDR3: CSVDSGGASSEQFF. The DNA of the CDR3 is TGCAGCGTGGATAGCGGGGGGGCTTCAAGTGAGCAGTTCTTC.

This clonotype was picked up a small number of times. The chain combines TRBV6-6 with TRBJ2-7; 9 positions match TRBD1. The CDR3 is made up of 13 amino acids. Germline V lookup: CDR1 MNHNY, CDR2 SVGAGI (reference sequence). V dropped 6 bases and J dropped 3; count of bases not matched to a gene: 3. The CDR3 region has the DNA TGTGCCAGCAGCAAGGGACAGGGCTACGAGCAGTACTTC. Its translation is CASSKGQGYEQYF.

The chain combines TRBV6-5 with TRBJ1-2; D perhaps matches TRBD1 (6 bases). With 2 bases removed from V and 4 bases from J, the gap between germline ends came to 20 bases. Germline V gene sequence: CDR1 MNHEY, CDR2 SVGAGI. The CDR3 is 17 amino acids. CDR3 residues: CASSYRSIQGFAYGYTF. Here the CDR3 DNA reads TGTGCCAGCAGTTACCGGTCGATACAGGGTTTTGCCTATGGCTACACCTTC.

This clonotype has a handful of counts. The rearrangement links TRBV9 to TRBJ2-1; 9 nucleotides align to TRBD2. After removal of 0 bases from V and 10 bases from J, the junction contained 11 bases not matched to a gene. The CDR3 is 16 residues long. Germline V gives CDR1 SGDLS, CDR2 YYNGEE. This chain's CDR3 is CASSVELPSGAEEQFF. Written as DNA, the CDR3 is TGTGCCAGCAGCGTAGAGCTGCCTAGCGGGGCGGAGGAGCAGTTCTTC.

This clonotype was seen repeatedly, ten times or more. The chain employs TRBV29-1 and TRBJ2-2; D is uncertain. The germline V and J ends were trimmed by 3 bases and 6 bases, with 5 bases remaining between them. The CDR3 extends over 11 amino acids. Germline loops: CDR1 SQVTM, CDR2 ANQGSEA. CDR3 in amino acids: CSVDRSGELFF. In nucleotides, the CDR3 is TGCAGCGTTGATAGATCCGGGGAGCTGTTTTTT.

The V gene is TRBV15, the J gene TRBJ1-2; D is perhaps TRBD1 (5 bases). Germline CDR1 is LNHNV and CDR2 is YYDKDF (reference sequence). The V end lost 3 bases, the J end lost 4 bases, and 12 bases lay between the germline ends. This CDR3 spans 14 amino acids. This chain's CDR3 is CATSRDQGSYGYTF. The CDR3 region has the DNA TGTGCCACCAGCAGGGATCAGGGCTCCTATGGCTACACCTTC.

The chain uses TRBV6-5 and TRBJ1-4, with D uncertain. The V end lost 0 bases, the J end lost 4 bases, and 12 bases lay between the germline ends. This CDR3 contains 16 residues. Germline V lookup: CDR1 MNHEY, CDR2 SVGAGI. The CDR3, as DNA: TGTGCCAGCAGTTACTCGAAGAGAGAAATTAATGAAAAACTGTTTTTT. Translating it yields CASSYSKREINEKLFF.

This clonotype was observed at least ten times. V is TRBV20-1 and J is TRBJ2-7; D remains unclear. CDR3 length: 13 amino acids. Germline lookup yields CDR1 DFQATT and CDR2 SNEGSKA (reference sequence). V was clipped by 6 bases and J by 0 bases, with 12 bases between them. CDR3 coding DNA: TGCAGTGCCCAAAACCCAATCTCCTACGAGCAGTACTTC. Protein sequence: CSAQNPISYEQYF.

This clonotype rates as medium-sized. The rearrangement joins TRBV5-1 to TRBJ1-1, with D perhaps TRBD1 (5 bases). The CDR3 is 13 amino acids. Germline CDR1 reads SGHRS; CDR2 reads YFSETQ. V gave up 3 bases and J gave up 6 bases, with 12 bases separating them. CDR3 in DNA: TGCGCCAGCAGCTCCACAGGACCCCCTGAAGCTTTCTTT. Translation: CASSSTGPPEAFF.

The rearrangement joins TRBV20-1 to TRBJ1-4; 7 bases align to TRBD1. The CDR3 is 13 residues long. V gave up 5 bases and J gave up 3 bases; unmatched junction bases: 3. The germline CDR1 and CDR2 sequences are DFQATT and SNEGSKA (reference sequence). Here the CDR3 DNA reads TGCAGTGCTCCCCAGGGGGCTAATGAAAAACTGTTTTTT. It yields the protein CSAPQGANEKLFF.

The chain employs TRBV4-1 and TRBJ1-2; no reliable D call. CDR3 size: 14 residues. Trimming left V 0 bases short and J 7 bases short, with 12 bases between. Germline CDR1 reads MGHRA; CDR2 reads YSYEKL. Here the CDR3 DNA reads TGCGCCAGCAGCCAAGATCTTTATACGGGTGGCTACACCTTC. Translation gives CASSQDLYTGGYTF.

This clonotype appeared many times. The CDR3 region has the DNA TGCAGTGCTAGAGTTACGCTTAGACTAGCGGGGGACCCGTACAATGAGCAGTTCTTC. Its translation: CSARVTLRLAGDPYNEQFF. This rearrangement joins TRBV20-1 to TRBJ2-1; 12 bases are a match to TRBD2. The junction had 14 bases not matched to a gene; V was cut back by 1 base and J by 4 bases. Looked up from germline, CDR1 is DFQATT and CDR2 is SNEGSKA (reference sequence). CDR3 length: 19 amino acids.

The chain is built from TRBV12-3 or TRBV12-4 and TRBJ2-1; a possible D gene is TRBD1 (6 bases). Trimming cost V 6 bases and J 0 bases, with 24 bases left between them. The CDR3 runs 19 residues. CDR3 sequence (DNA): TGTGCCAGCAGGTCTAGACCCATCAGGGGACCTACCTCCTACAATGAGCAGTTCTTC. It is translated as CASRSRPIRGPTSYNEQFF.

This clonotype has more than one count but fewer than ten. This chain connects TRBV5-1 to TRBJ2-2; D is possibly TRBD1 (6 bases). V was shortened by 4 bases and J by 5 bases, with 21 bases between the two germline ends. CDR1 is SGHRS and CDR2 is YFSETQ in the germline V gene. The CDR3 sequence is 17 residues long. CDR3 residues: CASSLGAGSRRTGELFF. The DNA for the CDR3 is TGCGCCAGCAGCCTGGGGGCCGGGTCGCGACGGACCGGGGAGCTGTTTTTT.

This clonotype was counted a few times. The chain joins TRBV9 to TRBJ1-1, with unresolved D. V was cut by 4 bases and J by 0 bases, with 13 bases left in between. The CDR3 is 15 amino acids. The germline CDR1 and CDR2 sequences are SGDLS and YYNGEE. Here the CDR3 DNA reads TGTGCCAGCAGCCGACCGGAATGGATGAACACTGAAGCTTTCTTT. It encodes CASSRPEWMNTEAFF. The full variable domain, completed using reference TRBV9 and TRBJ1-1, is DSGVTQTPKHLITATGQRVTLRCSPRSGDLSVYWYQQSLDQGLQFLIQYYNGEERAKGNILERFSAQQFPDLHSELNLSSLELGDSALYFCASSRPEWMNTEAFFGQGTRLTVV.

The CDR3 DNA reads TGTGCCAGTAGTATAGATCAGGACGGCAATGAGCAGTTCTTC. It translates to CASSIDQDGNEQFF. The chain has TRBV19 and TRBJ2-1; no definite D call. The CDR3 extends over 14 amino acids. Germline V lookup: CDR1 LNHDA, CDR2 SQIVND (reference sequence). The V gene lost 0 bases and the J gene lost 6 bases, with 9 bases spanning the gap.